A single sample is the source of the 9 T cell receptor beta chains below, sequenced in a study of blood T cells in healthy people across ages. A J-beta primer mix and a sample-barcoded 5' primer were used in a second PCR of roughly 7 to 12 cycles. TCRdb called the 5' RACE reads again in MiXCR, with one record for every CDR3 protein. This sample carries about 570,000 distinct CDR3 sequences, roughly a quarter of them seen once, and the ten largest clones take 3% to 4%. Another study also made use of these data, one on T cells of mothers and their children.

Material: blood. All receptors come from a boy aged 2-9 years in good health.

There are a few counts of this clonotype. This rearrangement joins TRBV7-6 to TRBJ1-1; D is perhaps TRBD1 (5 bases). CDR1 and CDR2 from the germline V gene are SGHVS and FNYEAQ. The length of the CDR3 is 14 residues. V lost 5 bases and J lost 6, with 16 bases in between. CDR3 loop: CASSPGRGGPEAFF. The CDR3 DNA is TGTGCCAGCAGCCCGGGGAGGGGAGGCCCTGAAGCTTTCTTT.

The chain carries TRBV10-3 and TRBJ1-1, with a weak D call TRBD1 (6 bases). In germline, CDR1 is ENHRY, CDR2 SYGVKD. This CDR3 region has 12 residues. Deletions cut 8 bases from V and 8 bases from J, with 15 bases between. The CDR3 nucleotides read TGTGCCATCTTCCCTAAGGGGGGAGAAGCTTTCTTT. This sequence encodes CAIFPKGGEAFF.

The chain is built from TRBV20-1 and TRBJ2-7, with D tentatively TRBD1 (6 bases). Germline CDR1 is DFQATT and CDR2 is SNEGSKA (reference sequence). The CDR3 contains 13 residues. The V end was cut by 7 bases, the J end by 3 bases, with 16 bases between. The CDR3 coding sequence is TGCAGTGTAAATCCGGGACAAAACTACGAGCAGTACTTC. This codes for CSVNPGQNYEQYF.

The chain uses TRBV15 and TRBJ2-7; D may be TRBD1 (6 bases). The germline V and J ends were trimmed by 1 base and 3 bases, with 13 bases remaining between them. Germline-derived CDR1 and CDR2 are LNHNV and YYDKDF (reference sequence). The CDR3 length is 15 residues. CDR3 amino acids: CATSRASTGNYEQYF. In DNA, the CDR3 is TGTGCCACCAGCAGAGCCTCTACAGGGAACTACGAGCAGTACTTC.

This clonotype has a count of ten or more. The CDR3 protein is CASSPGGSEAFF. The CDR3 coding sequence is TGTGCCAGCAGTCCGGGGGGGAGCGAAGCTTTCTTT. The V call is TRBV12-3 or TRBV12-4, the J call TRBJ1-1; TRBD1 is a possible D gene (5 bases). CDR3 length: 12 amino acids. V shed 5 bases and J shed 8 bases, with 12 bases lying between them.

This clonotype was observed a handful of times. The V gene is TRBV6-5, the J gene TRBJ2-1, with D possibly matching TRBD2 (5 bases). The CDR3 is 15 residues long. The V end lost 7 bases, the J end lost 0 bases, and 13 bases lay between the germline ends. The germline V gene encodes CDR1 MNHEY and CDR2 SVGAGI. CDR3 in amino acids: CASTRTGSSYNEQFF. Written as DNA, the CDR3 is TGTGCCAGCACCAGGACGGGGAGCTCCTACAATGAGCAGTTCTTC.

This clonotype appeared a few times. J is TRBJ2-7 and V is TRBV14, with no clear D. V was trimmed by 2 bases and J by 2 bases, leaving 10 bases between them. Germline assignment: CDR1 SGHDN and CDR2 FVKESK. This CDR3 contains 14 residues. For the CDR3, the DNA is TGTGCCAGCAGCCAATTAAATACAGCCTACGAGCAGTACTTC. This encodes CASSQLNTAYEQYF.

This chain joins TRBV5-1 and TRBJ2-1; TRBD2 matches at 9 bases. The V segment lost 1 base and the J segment 4 bases; nucleotides outside the gene matches: 12. The CDR3 runs 18 residues. Per the germline V gene, CDR1 is SGHRS and CDR2 is YFSETQ. The CDR3 region is CASSLPTRAGGPYNEQFF. Here the CDR3 DNA reads TGCGCCAGCAGCTTGCCCACGAGGGCGGGGGGGCCGTACAATGAGCAGTTCTTC. Using reference TRBV5-1 and TRBJ2-1 for the parts outside the CDR3, the full variable domain is KAGVTQTPRYLIKTRGQQVTLSCSPISGHRSVSWYQQTPGQGLQFLFEYFSETQRNKGNFPGRFSGRQFSNSRSEMNVSTLELGDSALYLCASSLPTRAGGPYNEQFFGPGTRLTVL.

This rearrangement joins TRBV5-1 to TRBJ2-3, with D hard to call. CDR1 and CDR2 (germline): SGHRS, YFSETQ. This CDR3 has 15 residues. Deletions cut 7 bases from V and 0 bases from J, with 15 bases between. Here the CDR3 DNA reads TGCGCCAGCGAATCCTCCGGCCAGAGCACAGATACGCAGTATTTT. This encodes CASESSGQSTDTQYF.